This T cell receptor (beta chain) was recovered during a study of cytomegalovirus exposure and HLA in healthy donors. Study details: Membership in the Caucasian-associated ancestry cluster was found for 81% of approximately 430 genotyped donors.

Primers included in the PCR were 60 Vbeta and 13 Jbeta primers. Clones were read by immunoSEQ multiplex PCR, and TCRdb kept only the in-frame ones, dropping some. Altogether approximately 100,000 clones are present, around 80% being singletons, with the ten largest covering about 3%. The CDR3 is 15 amino acids. Trimming at V came to 0 bases and at J to 3 bases, leaving 2 bases not matched to a gene. Germline assignment: CDR1 LNHDA and CDR2 SQIVND (reference sequence). The rearrangement uses TRBV19 and TRBJ2-7, with TRBD2 identical over 10 bases. The specimen was PBMCs. The sequence came from a middle-aged woman in good health and CMV-seronegative. CDR3 DNA: TGTGCCAGTAGTATAGATGTAGCGGGAGGCTACGAGCAGTACTTC. It is translated as CASSIDVAGGYEQYF.